The rows below give T cell receptor beta chains drawn from one sample of a study of blood T cell repertoires in COVID-19. Profiling relied on immunoSEQ multiplex PCR, and the TCRdb table lists in-frame clones only, not all of them. Altogether around 80,000 clones are present, about 80% being singletons, with the ten largest covering approximately 12%. The sequenced sample was peripheral blood. The receptors stem from a man at least 80 years old with acute or convalescent COVID-19. The CDR3 runs from the conserved cysteine through the conserved F or W. A D gene is named only where the DNA matches it firmly. Only part of the rows carry a size: once, few, many, or a class if the clone is expanded.

D gene: TRBD1
V gene: TRBV12-5
clone size: -
J gene: TRBJ1-2
CDR3 length: 15
CDR3 protein: CASGLQPGQISGYTF
CDR3 DNA: TGTGCTAGTGGTTTGCAACCGGGACAGATCAGTGGCTACACCTTC

D gene: TRBD1
V gene: TRBV6-5
clone size: -
J gene: TRBJ1-3
CDR3 length: 14
CDR3 protein: CASRSGGSGNTIYF
CDR3 DNA: TGTGCCAGCAGATCAGGGGGCTCTGGAAACACCATATATTTT

D gene: TRBD1
V gene: TRBV5-8
clone size: -
J gene: TRBJ1-2
CDR3 length: 13
CDR3 protein: CASSRTGLNGYTF
CDR3 DNA: TGTGCCAGCAGCCGGACAGGGCTCAATGGCTACACCTTC

D gene: -
V gene: TRBV5-1
clone size: -
J gene: TRBJ1-1
CDR3 length: 14
CDR3 protein: CASRQRQENTEAFF
CDR3 DNA: TGCGCCAGCAGACAGAGACAAGAGAACACTGAAGCTTTCTTT

D gene: -
V gene: TRBV7-2
clone size: -
J gene: TRBJ1-4
CDR3 length: 13
CDR3 protein: CASSLVEDEKLFF
CDR3 DNA: TGTGCCAGCAGCTTAGTTGAGGATGAAAAACTGTTTTTT

D gene: -
V gene: TRBV25-1
clone size: -
J gene: TRBJ1-3
CDR3 length: 17
CDR3 protein: CASSESGGPPSGNTIYF
CDR3 DNA: TGTGCCAGCAGTGAATCGGGGGGACCCCCCTCTGGAAACACCATATATTTT

D gene: -
V gene: TRBV6-6
clone size: once
J gene: TRBJ1-1
CDR3 length: 10
CDR3 protein: CASSSRGDFF
CDR3 DNA: TGTGCCAGCAGTTCAAGGGGCGATTTCTTT

D gene: TRBD1
V gene: TRBV7-9
clone size: -
J gene: TRBJ1-4
CDR3 length: 17
CDR3 protein: CASSPDRGLPTNEKLFF
CDR3 DNA: TGTGCCAGCAGCCCGGACAGGGGGCTGCCAACTAATGAAAAACTGTTTTTT

D gene: TRBD1
V gene: TRBV9
clone size: once
J gene: TRBJ2-1
CDR3 length: 15
CDR3 protein: CASSGTGGKGNEQFF
CDR3 DNA: TGTGCCAGCAGCGGAACAGGGGGCAAAGGCAATGAGCAGTTCTTC

D gene: TRBD2
V gene: TRBV14
clone size: -
J gene: TRBJ2-3
CDR3 length: 13
CDR3 protein: CASSQSISGRGYF
CDR3 DNA: TGTGCCAGCAGCCAGTCGATTAGCGGGAGGGGGTATTTT

D gene: -
V gene: TRBV3-1/TRBV3-2
clone size: -
J gene: TRBJ1-1
CDR3 length: 14
CDR3 protein: CASSQGTVNTEAFF
CDR3 DNA: TGTGCCAGCAGCCAAGGGACAGTAAACACTGAAGCTTTCTTT

D gene: -
V gene: TRBV10-3
clone size: -
J gene: TRBJ2-1
CDR3 length: 12
CDR3 protein: CAISDVAGEQFF
CDR3 DNA: TGTGCCATCAGTGACGTGGCTGGTGAGCAGTTCTTC

D gene: -
V gene: TRBV4-2
clone size: -
J gene: TRBJ2-5
CDR3 length: 16
CDR3 protein: CASSQIFSPGGETQYF
CDR3 DNA: TGTGCCAGCAGCCAAATATTTTCTCCCGGGGGAGAGACCCAGTACTTC

D gene: -
V gene: TRBV27
clone size: many
J gene: TRBJ1-6
CDR3 length: 14
CDR3 protein: CASSLLAGNSPLHF
CDR3 DNA: TGTGCCAGCAGTTTATTGGCTGGTAATTCACCCCTCCACTTT

D gene: TRBD1
V gene: TRBV9
clone size: -
J gene: TRBJ1-1
CDR3 length: 14
CDR3 protein: CASSVRDRETEAFF
CDR3 DNA: TGTGCCAGCAGCGTAAGGGACAGGGAAACTGAAGCTTTCTTT

D gene: -
V gene: TRBV19
clone size: few
J gene: TRBJ2-3
CDR3 length: 13
CDR3 protein: CASSGGEMDTQYF
CDR3 DNA: TGTGCCAGTAGTGGGGGCGAGATGGATACGCAGTATTTT

D gene: -
V gene: TRBV21-1
clone size: -
J gene: TRBJ1-2
CDR3 length: 11
CDR3 protein: CASSMRDGYTF
CDR3 DNA: TGTGCCAGCAGCATGAGGGATGGCTACACCTTC

D gene: -
V gene: TRBV7-9
clone size: few
J gene: TRBJ1-1
CDR3 length: 12
CDR3 protein: CASSLDFTEAFF
CDR3 DNA: TGTGCCAGCAGCTTGGACTTCACTGAAGCTTTCTTT

D gene: TRBD1
V gene: TRBV10-3
clone size: once
J gene: TRBJ2-7
CDR3 length: 14
CDR3 protein: CAISVNRGYDEQYF
CDR3 DNA: TGTGCCATCAGTGTAAACAGGGGGTACGACGAGCAGTACTTC

D gene: -
V gene: TRBV11-2
clone size: once
J gene: TRBJ2-7
CDR3 length: 15
CDR3 protein: CASSLDMTETYEQYF
CDR3 DNA: TGTGCCAGCAGTTTGGACATGACCGAGACCTACGAGCAGTACTTC

D gene: -
V gene: TRBV1
clone size: -
J gene: TRBJ1-6
CDR3 length: 19
CDR3 protein: CTSSQLRDGGKVHNSPLHF
CDR3 DNA: TGCACCAGCAGCCAATTGCGTGACGGGGGAAAGGTTCATAATTCACCCCTCCACTTT

D gene: -
V gene: TRBV7-3
clone size: -
J gene: TRBJ1-1
CDR3 length: 15
CDR3 protein: CASSLRRELDTEAFF
CDR3 DNA: TGTGCCAGCAGCCTCCGCCGGGAGTTAGACACTGAAGCTTTCTTT

D gene: -
V gene: TRBV6-4
clone size: once
J gene: TRBJ2-3
CDR3 length: 13
CDR3 protein: CASSEGGADTQYF
CDR3 DNA: TGTGCCAGCAGTGAAGGGGGTGCAGATACGCAGTATTTT

D gene: -
V gene: TRBV3-1/TRBV3-2
clone size: -
J gene: TRBJ2-2
CDR3 length: 16
CDR3 protein: CASSLTSTRVSGELFF
CDR3 DNA: TGTGCCAGCAGCCTTACAAGTACCAGGGTCTCCGGGGAGCTGTTTTTT